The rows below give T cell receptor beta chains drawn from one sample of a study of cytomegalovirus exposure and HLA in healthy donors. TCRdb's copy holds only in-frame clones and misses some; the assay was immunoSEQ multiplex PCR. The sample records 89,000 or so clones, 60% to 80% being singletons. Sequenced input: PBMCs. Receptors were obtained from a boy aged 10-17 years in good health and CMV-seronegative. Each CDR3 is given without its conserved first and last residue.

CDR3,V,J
ASSLGQGYQPQH,TRBV7-2,TRBJ1-5
ATSSTVLGQF,TRBV15,TRBJ2-1
ASSLVPGETEAF,TRBV5-1,TRBJ1-1
ASSFSGQDYEQY,TRBV27,TRBJ2-7
ASSPPDRQDQPQH,TRBV6-1,TRBJ1-5
ASSLGFAGGTSYEQY,TRBV7-2,TRBJ2-7
ASSRSGQGPEQY,TRBV28,TRBJ2-7
ASSLAGQGGEKLF,TRBV28,TRBJ1-4
ASSEEVRLAGLQETQY,TRBV2,TRBJ2-5
ASSGGSYEQY,TRBV2,TRBJ2-7
ASSNTGTGIEQY,TRBV7-2,TRBJ2-7
ATSGGANTGELF,TRBV19,TRBJ2-2
ASSLTGTGSNQPQH,TRBV5-1,TRBJ1-5
ASGPLEDGDGYT,TRBV12-5,TRBJ1-2
ASGFSMTGGVSGYT,TRBV12-5,TRBJ1-2
ASSLQGQASSGNTIY,TRBV7-6,TRBJ1-3
ASSVDRGSYNEQF,TRBV11-2,TRBJ2-1
ASSGRQGKETQY,TRBV5-1,TRBJ2-5
ASSSGGDIRGQY,TRBV7-2,TRBJ2-3
ASSELQQGPNTGELF,TRBV2,TRBJ2-2
ASSQVFPGMESSEKLF,TRBV4-1,TRBJ1-4
AWSEMRGGDGYT,TRBV30,TRBJ1-2
ASSLEDRVLV,TRBV5-4,TRBJ2-7
ASRRDRVDNEQF,TRBV19,TRBJ2-1
AWSGDGTPAEQY,TRBV30,TRBJ2-7
SAVGASGYNEQF,TRBV29-1,TRBJ2-1
ASSAGPNEQF,TRBV27,TRBJ2-1
ASSRGGGQPQH,TRBV7-2,TRBJ1-5
AWSVESGTQY,TRBV30,TRBJ2-3
ASSFSAGSLYNEQF,TRBV5-1,TRBJ2-1
ASSSGATNRREQY,TRBV9,TRBJ2-7
ASSPRVQPQH,TRBV28,TRBJ1-5
ASSLVGRINTEAF,TRBV7-9,TRBJ1-1
AWSPRQGETQY,TRBV30,TRBJ2-5
ASSLPKQGAIEYEQY,TRBV7-9,TRBJ2-7
GFGQGNYEQY,TRBV10-1,TRBJ2-7
AIPRRQGSGYT,TRBV5-4,TRBJ1-2
ASSSGRYSTEAF,TRBV6-5,TRBJ1-1
ASSQGTSGLYEQY,TRBV4-3,TRBJ2-7
ASSYPRGGRTGELF,TRBV7-9,TRBJ2-2
SVGTGGAEQY,TRBV29-1,TRBJ2-7
ASGQASSGNTIY,TRBV25-1,TRBJ1-3
ASSLNRGRSVYEQY,TRBV7-6,TRBJ2-7
AISELAGTGTEAF,TRBV10-3,TRBJ1-1
ASSEAGGYNEQF,TRBV6-1,TRBJ2-1
ASSRQGSNTEAF,TRBV27,TRBJ1-1
ASSYRRGSGTEAF,TRBV6-5,TRBJ1-1
ASSQDLAGGPYEQY,TRBV4-1,TRBJ2-7
ASSLWTSQGQF,TRBV7-2,TRBJ2-1
ASSENNYYGYT,TRBV10-2,TRBJ1-2